A single sample is the source of the 6 T cell receptor beta chains below, sequenced in a study of OX40 agonist ivuxolimab in advanced cancers. Assay: immunoSEQ multiplex PCR; the TCRdb copy retains only in-frame clones and omits some. Among around 65,000 clones listed, 89% were seen once. This sample comprised CD4+ or CD8+ T cells sorted from blood, obtained in a trial of the OX40 agonist ivuxolimab. These receptors all come from an adult with an advanced solid tumor such as melanoma, head and neck, liver or kidney cancer.

Here the CDR3 reads CASSSPKGTAREAFF. The CDR3, as DNA: TGTGCCAGCAGCTCCCCTAAGGGGACGGCCCGTGAAGCTTTCTTT. The rearrangement uses TRBV11-2 and TRBJ1-1; D perhaps matches TRBD1 (5 bases). The CDR3 is made up of 15 amino acids. Germline CDR1 reads SGHAT; CDR2 reads FQNNGV. V was cut by 4 bases and J by 7 bases, with 19 bases left in between.

The chain carries TRBV9 and TRBJ2-7, with 11 positions matching TRBD2. The CDR3 extends over 16 amino acids. The junction had 8 bases not matched to a gene; V was cut back by 4 bases and J by 2 bases. The V gene's germline CDR1 is SGDLS and CDR2 YYNGEE. The CDR3 sequence: CASSPGKTSGTYEQYF. The CDR3, as DNA: TGTGCCAGCAGCCCCGGAAAGACTAGCGGGACCTACGAGCAGTACTTC.

Here the CDR3 DNA reads TGTGCCAGCAGTGAGGGGACAGCATCAACTAATGAAAAACTGTTTTTT. Translating gives CASSEGTASTNEKLFF. V and J are TRBV27 and TRBJ1-4; 7 bases match TRBD1. This CDR3 region has 16 residues. CDR1 and CDR2 (germline): MNHEY, SMNVEV (reference sequence). The V segment lost 5 bases and the J segment 0 bases; nucleotides outside the gene matches: 6.

The chain is built from TRBV27 and TRBJ1-5, with D perhaps TRBD1 (5 bases). Germline V gene lookup returns CDR1 MNHEY and CDR2 SMNVEV (reference sequence). CDR3 length: 14 amino acids. Trimming removed 6 bases at V and 7 bases at J, with 16 bases between. CDR3 in DNA: TGTGCCAGCAGCCAAGGGCAGGGTGTCCAGCCCCAGCATTTT. Translating gives CASSQGQGVQPQHF.

The V call is TRBV7-9, the J call TRBJ1-4; D is ambiguous. This CDR3 is built from 17 residues. Germline V CDR1 and CDR2: SEHNR, FQNEAQ (reference sequence). V lost 5 bases, J lost 2 bases, and 18 bases lay in between. This CDR3 reads CASSPSMGLGTNEKLFF. Here the CDR3 DNA reads TGTGCCAGCAGCCCCTCGATGGGTTTGGGGACTAATGAAAAACTGTTTTTT. Looking up the rest from reference TRBV7-9 and TRBJ1-4 gives the full variable domain: DTGVSQNPRHKITKRGQNVTFRCDPISEHNRLYWYRQTLGQGPEFLTYFQNEAQLEKSRLLSDRFSAERPKGSFSTLEIQRTEQGDSAMYLCASSPSMGLGTNEKLFFGSGTQLSVL.

Here the CDR3 reads CASSSDSGEQFF. DNA for the CDR3: TGTGCCAGCAGTTCAGACTCGGGGGAGCAGTTCTTC. The rearrangement uses TRBV9 and TRBJ2-1; possible D gene TRBD2, 5 bases. In germline, CDR1 is SGDLS, CDR2 YYNGEE. This CDR3 has 12 residues. Trimming removed 5 bases at V and 10 bases at J, with 13 bases between.